The 4 T cell receptor beta chains listed next were all sequenced from one sample in a study of OX40 agonist ivuxolimab in advanced cancers. Method: immunoSEQ multiplex PCR; TCRdb's copy keeps in-frame clones and lacks some. The sample has 75,000 to 85,000 clones, around 86% seen once; the top ten hold 0.2% to 0.3%. The material was CD4+ or CD8+ T cells sorted from blood, obtained in a trial of the OX40 agonist ivuxolimab. These receptor sequences come from an adult with an advanced solid tumor such as melanoma, head and neck, liver or kidney cancer.

The J gene is TRBJ2-1, the V gene TRBV6-5, with D possibly TRBD2 on 5 matching bases. V lost 8 bases, J lost 6 bases, and 23 bases lay in between. This CDR3 has 16 amino acids. Looked up from germline, CDR1 is MNHEY and CDR2 is SVGAGI. In DNA, the CDR3 is TGTGCCAGCGGTTTGGGGAGAGGGAGTTCAGGCAATGAGCAGTTCTTC. The encoded protein is CASGLGRGSSGNEQFF.

The V gene is TRBV28, the J gene TRBJ1-5, with 7 bases fitting TRBD1. Trimming at V came to 7 bases and at J to 2 bases, leaving 8 bases not matched to a gene. Germline V gene data show CDR1 as MDHEN and CDR2 as SYDVKM. This CDR3 comprises 15 residues. The CDR3 spells CASTPTGTGNQPQHF. CDR3 nucleotide sequence: TGTGCCAGCACCCCTACCGGGACAGGCAATCAGCCCCAGCATTTT. Supplemented by reference TRBV28 and TRBJ1-5, the full variable domain reads DVKVTQSSRYLVKRTGEKVFLECVQDMDHENMFWYRQDPGLGLRLIYFSYDVKMKEKGDIPEGYSVSREKKERFSLILESASTNQTSMYLCASTPTGTGNQPQHFGDGTRLSIL.

The gene calls are TRBV11-2 and TRBJ2-7; 9 bases are a match to TRBD2. Germline V lookup: CDR1 SGHAT, CDR2 FQNNGV. The CDR3 sequence is 18 residues long. J lost 2 bases, V lost 0 bases, and 11 bases had no gene match. The DNA of the CDR3 is TGTGCCAGCAGCTTAGATCGGGGGTGGGCTAGCGGGACCTACGAGCAGTACTTC. Translation gives CASSLDRGWASGTYEQYF.

The gene calls are TRBV6-1 and TRBJ1-5; 11 bases agree with TRBD1. The V gene end was trimmed by 6 bases and the J gene end by 7 bases; junction bases not matched to a gene: 14. Germline loops: CDR1 MNHNS, CDR2 SASEGT. CDR3 length equals 17 residues. The CDR3 nucleotides are TGTGCCAGCAGGGAAAGGGAGGGACAGGGGGGATGGCAGCCCCAGCATTTT. Translating it yields CASREREGQGGWQPQHF.